This entry concerns a single TCR beta chain. The antigen is not known. The Oncomine TCR Beta short-read assay was applied to DNA of cultured CD4+ T cells. Genomic DNA extraction was carried out from cultured CD4+ T cells. TCRdb reprocessed the PCR reads with MiXCR, giving one entry per CDR3 protein. The sample consists of over 15,000 distinct CDR3 sequences, around 49% of them appearing once. The sample belongs to a study of vaccination and CD4 T cells after COVID-19. About the study: According to the study, participants were given two doses of BNT162b2 or mRNA-1273 vaccine.

Stated treatment: 10-day PBMC culture with coronavirus spike peptide pools or control peptides (ViraFEST assay). The specimen was CD4+ T cells from blood, cultured in vitro. This TCR derives from a human donor who had recovered from COVID-19.

CDR3 residues: CASSPDGTDTQYF. As DNA, the CDR3 is TGTGCCAGCAGCCCTGATGGCACAGATACGCAGTATTTT. The chain uses TRBV7-3 and TRBJ2-3; D unclear. Trimming took off 5 bases at V and 1 base at J, with 7 bases between the two ends. The germline V gene encodes CDR1 SGHTA and CDR2 FQGTGA. The CDR3 totals 13 residues.